What follows are 5 T cell receptor beta chains derived from one specimen sequenced in a study of blood T cell repertoires in COVID-19. Measured with immunoSEQ multiplex PCR; TCRdb has only the in-frame clones, and not every one. Counted here are hundreds of thousands of clones, 70% to 85% occurring once; the ten biggest clones make up under 2%. The specimen was peripheral blood. These receptors were collected from a woman of 80 years or more with acute or convalescent COVID-19.

V usage is TRBV6-2 or TRBV6-3 and J usage is TRBJ2-1, with 7 bases identical to TRBD1. There are 15 residues in the CDR3. V was pared by 2 bases and J by 9 bases, with 10 bases of the junction left unmatched. Germline values: CDR1 MNHEY, CDR2 SVGEGT. Here the CDR3 reads CASSYLARGIGEQFF. The CDR3 DNA follows: TGTGCCAGCAGTTACCTTGCCAGGGGGATTGGTGAGCAGTTCTTC.

The chain couples TRBV7-8 to TRBJ2-1; D call uncertain. The CDR3 totals 14 residues. V shed 0 bases and J shed 5 bases, with 8 bases lying between them. CDR1 and CDR2 (germline): SGHVS, FQNEAQ. CDR3 DNA: TGTGCCAGCAGCTTAGCGCTACTGAACAATGAGCAGTTCTTC. Encoded protein: CASSLALLNNEQFF.

This clone was seen more than once but under ten times. The rearrangement links TRBV6-1 to TRBJ1-5, with 11 bases that match TRBD1. Germline CDR1 is MNHNS and CDR2 is SASEGT. This CDR3 spans 16 amino acids. J was trimmed by 1 base and V by 3 bases; bases with no gene match: 2. This chain's CDR3 is CASSEDRGRSNQPQHF. The CDR3 DNA is TGTGCCAGCAGTGAGGACAGGGGGCGAAGCAATCAGCCCCAGCATTTT.

The rearrangement uses TRBV5-1 and TRBJ1-1; 7 nucleotides match TRBD1. Germline CDR1 is SGHRS and CDR2 is YFSETQ. The CDR3 is made up of 14 amino acids. J lost 1 base, V lost 4 bases, and 4 bases had no gene match. CDR3 amino acids: CASSGRTGNTEAFF. DNA of the CDR3: TGCGCCAGCAGCGGGAGGACAGGGAACACTGAAGCTTTCTTT.

The chain is built from TRBV5-1 and TRBJ1-5; D is uncertain. Germline V gene sequence: CDR1 SGHRS, CDR2 YFSETQ. Trimming shortened V by 4 bases and J by 3 bases, and 14 bases separated the two germline ends. The CDR3 totals 15 residues. The CDR3 spells CASSPRTGANQPQHF. CDR3 sequence (DNA): TGCGCCAGCAGCCCACGAACGGGTGCCAATCAGCCCCAGCATTTT.